Below are 30 T cell receptor beta chains sequenced from a single sample in a study of blood T cell repertoires in COVID-19. Assay used: immunoSEQ multiplex PCR; TCRdb lists only in-frame clones, some missing. The sample carries approximately 70,000 clones, approximately 80% recorded once. Sequenced: peripheral blood. These receptors were obtained from a woman between 45 and 65 years old with acute or convalescent COVID-19.

V is TRBV30 and J is TRBJ2-7, with D perhaps matching TRBD1 (5 bases). The germline V and J ends were trimmed by 4 bases and 5 bases, with 12 bases remaining between them. The CDR3 runs 12 residues. CDR1 is GTSNPN and CDR2 is SVGIG in the germline V gene (reference sequence). The CDR3 nucleotides are TGTGCCTGGAAAGGGGTAAAAAACGAGCAGTACTTC. Translated, it gives CAWKGVKNEQYF. Filled out from reference TRBV30 and TRBJ2-7, the complete variable domain reads SQTIHQWPATLVQPVGSPLSLECTVEGTSNPNLYWYRQAAGRGLQLLFYSVGIGQISSEVPQNLSASRPQDRQFILSSKKLLLSDSGFYLCAWKGVKNEQYFGPGTRLTVT.

The sample holds a few counts of this clone. V gene TRBV6-5 combines with J gene TRBJ2-1, with 10 nucleotides matching TRBD1. CDR3 size: 13 residues. The V segment lost 10 bases and the J segment 12 bases; nucleotides outside the gene matches: 12. The germline CDR1 and CDR2 sequences are MNHEY and SVGAGI. CDR3 loop: CAISRDRGSVQFF. The CDR3 nucleotides read TGTGCCATATCCCGGGACAGGGGATCGGTGCAGTTCTTC.

V usage is TRBV2 and J usage is TRBJ2-4, with a possible D match to TRBD2 (7 bases). The CDR3 has 16 residues. Trimming cost V 7 bases and J 0 bases, with 16 bases left between them. Per germline, CDR1 SNHLY and CDR2 FYNNEI. The DNA of the CDR3 is TGTGCCAGCACTGGGGGGGCAGGCCTAGCCAAAAACATTCAGTACTTC. Amino acid sequence: CASTGGAGLAKNIQYF.

The chain recombines TRBV19 with TRBJ1-4; tentative D call: TRBD1 (5 bases). CDR1 is LNHDA and CDR2 is SQIVND in the germline V gene (reference sequence). The V gene lost 8 bases and the J gene lost 8 bases, with 18 bases spanning the gap. The CDR3 covers 14 residues. The CDR3 protein is CASGTPSWVEKLFF. CDR3 DNA: TGTGCCAGTGGGACTCCCTCATGGGTAGAAAAACTGTTTTTT.

The chain is built from TRBV4-2 and TRBJ1-2; a weak D match, TRBD1 (6 bases). The germline gives CDR1 LGHNA, CDR2 YNFKEQ. V was cut by 1 base and J by 8 bases, with 14 bases left in between. The CDR3 loop spans 14 amino acids. The CDR3 sequence is CASSQGVAGEGYTF. CDR3 DNA sequence: TGTGCCAGCAGCCAAGGTGTGGCAGGGGAAGGCTACACCTTC.

This clone was counted a few times. This rearrangement joins TRBV7-2 to TRBJ2-1; 7 positions match TRBD2. J was trimmed by 7 bases and V by 4 bases; bases with no gene match: 7. The CDR3 consists of 14 residues. Germline CDR1 and CDR2: SGHTA and FQGNSA. This CDR3 is CASSSLRTSNEQFF. For the CDR3, the DNA is TGTGCCAGCAGCTCCCTGCGGACTAGTAATGAGCAGTTCTTC.

This clone was detected once. J is TRBJ1-5 and V is TRBV7-2, with a tentative D call TRBD1 (5 bases). Germline-derived CDR1 and CDR2 are SGHTA and FQGNSA. The CDR3 covers 13 residues. The germline V and J ends were trimmed by 4 bases and 7 bases, with 11 bases remaining between them. The CDR3 DNA reads as TGTGCCAGCAGCTCCCTAAAGGGGCAGCCCCAGCATTTT. This translates into CASSSLKGQPQHF.

The J gene is TRBJ1-1, the V gene TRBV5-1; D remains unclear. Germline CDR1 SGHRS, CDR2 YFSETQ. The germline V and J ends were trimmed by 2 bases and 2 bases, with 7 bases remaining between them. This CDR3 is built from 13 residues. CDR3 loop: CASSFVANTEAFF. The CDR3 region has the DNA TGCGCCAGCAGCTTTGTGGCTAACACTGAAGCTTTCTTT.

V usage is TRBV19 and J usage is TRBJ2-5, with 8 bases identical to TRBD2. CDR1 LNHDA and CDR2 SQIVND come from the germline V gene (reference sequence). The CDR3 is 14 amino acids. The ends lost 3 bases at V and 7 bases at J; junction bases unmatched: 7. CDR3 in amino acids: CASSITGLVTTQYF. CDR3 nucleotides: TGTGCCAGTAGTATCACGGGACTAGTTACGACCCAGTACTTC.

This rearrangement joins TRBV19 to TRBJ2-1, with 7 positions matching TRBD2. V trimming: 5 bases; J trimming: 6 bases; junction bases outside the gene matches: 7. The CDR3 runs 14 residues. From germline, CDR1 is LNHDA and CDR2 SQIVND (reference sequence). This CDR3 reads CASSPGGLGNEQFF. CDR3 nucleotides: TGTGCCAGTAGTCCGGGGGGTCTGGGCAATGAGCAGTTCTTC.

The chain recombines TRBV6-2 or TRBV6-3 with TRBJ2-7, with D tentatively TRBD2 (5 bases). This CDR3 region has 14 residues. V was shortened by 4 bases and J by 6 bases, with 16 bases between the two germline ends. Germline CDR1 and CDR2: MNHEY and SVGEGT. The CDR3 loop is CASSSSFELGEQYF. CDR3 DNA sequence: TGTGCCAGCAGTTCAAGCTTCGAACTAGGCGAGCAGTACTTC.

This clone appeared a few times. The chain uses TRBV7-7 and TRBJ2-3; D ambiguous. The CDR3 runs 15 residues. The V gene lost 0 bases and the J gene lost 1 base, with 8 bases spanning the gap. Germline V lookup: CDR1 SSHAT, CDR2 FNYEAQ (reference sequence). The CDR3 DNA is TGTGCCAGCAGCTTAGCAGCTATAGGCACAGATACGCAGTATTTT. This translates into CASSLAAIGTDTQYF.

The V gene is TRBV6-4, the J gene TRBJ2-1; a weak D match, TRBD2 (6 bases). From germline, CDR1 is MRHNA and CDR2 SNTAGT. The CDR3 extends over 15 amino acids. Trimming took off 6 bases at V and 1 base at J, with 13 bases between the two ends. DNA of the CDR3: TGTGCCAGCAGCGCCCAAGGAGGGTCCTACAATGAGCAGTTCTTC. This encodes CASSAQGGSYNEQFF.

The chain recombines TRBV30 with TRBJ1-2; D is ambiguous. The germline gives CDR1 GTSNPN, CDR2 SVGIG (reference sequence). The CDR3 is made up of 13 amino acids. V lost 2 bases and J lost 2, with 9 bases in between. The DNA of the CDR3 is TGTGCCTGGAGTCTGCAGGTGAACTATGGCTACACCTTC. Its translation: CAWSLQVNYGYTF.

A few counts support this clone. This chain links TRBV5-1 with TRBJ2-6; D may be TRBD2 (7 bases). V lost 1 base and J lost 0, with 14 bases in between. In germline, CDR1 is SGHRS, CDR2 YFSETQ. The CDR3 extends over 18 amino acids. The CDR3 loop is CASSLQAGAPSGANVLTF. Written as DNA, the CDR3 is TGCGCCAGCAGCTTGCAGGCGGGGGCCCCCTCTGGGGCCAACGTCCTGACTTTC.

This clone was detected only a few times. The genes are TRBV4-1 and TRBJ1-4; perhaps TRBD1 as D (5 bases). Trimming shortened V by 0 bases and J by 8 bases, and 13 bases separated the two germline ends. Germline-derived CDR1 and CDR2 are MGHRA and YSYEKL. The CDR3 spans 15 residues. The CDR3 coding sequence is TGCGCCAGCAGCCAAGAAACAGGTCCTTGGGAAAAACTGTTTTTT. It codes for CASSQETGPWEKLFF.

J is TRBJ2-7 and V is TRBV5-4; 11 bases fit TRBD1. There are 17 residues in the CDR3. Unmatched junction bases numbered 12, after V lost 4 bases and J lost 3 bases. Germline CDR1 is SGHNT and CDR2 is YYREEE (reference sequence). CDR3 nucleotides: TGTGCCAGCAGCCGACCCTCTACCGGGACAGGGGGCTACGAGCAGTACTTC. Amino acids: CASSRPSTGTGGYEQYF.

J is TRBJ1-5 and V is TRBV6-6; D uncertain. In germline, CDR1 is MNHNY, CDR2 SVGAGI (reference sequence). This CDR3 comprises 12 residues. V dropped 4 bases and J dropped 10 bases, with 11 bases sitting between them. This CDR3 is CASSSPGLPQHF. As DNA, the CDR3 is TGTGCCAGCAGTTCCCCAGGTCTTCCCCAGCATTTT.

V usage is TRBV3-1 (or the pseudogene TRBV3-2) and J usage is TRBJ2-1; 9 positions agree with TRBD2. This CDR3 spans 13 amino acids. V lost 4 bases and J lost 15; bases outside the gene matches: 10. The germline V gene encodes CDR1 LGHDT and CDR2 YNNKEL (reference sequence). CDR3 nucleotide sequence: TGTGCCAGCAGCCTCAAAGTAGCGGGAGAGGTGTTCTTC. Its translation: CASSLKVAGEVFF.

As concerns this clone: Its ends do not fully match the called genes, so a read error is possible. The gene calls are TRBV4-1 and TRBJ1-1; 8 bases are shared with TRBD1. The CDR3 length is 14 residues. Per the germline V gene, CDR1 is MGHRA and CDR2 is YSYEKL. CDR3 sequence (DNA): TGCGCCAGCAGCCAACCGCGACAGGGGCCTGAAGTTTTCTTT. Protein product: CASSQPRQGPEVFF.

The gene calls are TRBV6-5 and TRBJ1-2, with D perhaps TRBD1 (6 bases). The length of the CDR3 is 13 residues. Germline V gives CDR1 MNHEY, CDR2 SVGAGI. Trimming took off 2 bases at V and 2 bases at J, with 6 bases between the two ends. CDR3 sequence: CASSYGTNYGYTF. In DNA form, the CDR3 reads TGTGCCAGCAGTTACGGGACAAACTATGGCTACACCTTC.

The chain recombines TRBV30 with TRBJ2-1, with a possible D match to TRBD1 (5 bases). Germline-derived CDR1 and CDR2 are GTSNPN and SVGIG (reference sequence). CDR3 length: 12 amino acids. Between the trimmed V and J ends, which lost 0 bases and 8 bases, there was a span of 8 bases. The DNA of the CDR3 is TGTGCCTGGAGTGTAAGGGGCGATGAGCAGTTCTTC. It encodes CAWSVRGDEQFF.

The chain employs TRBV20-1 and TRBJ2-7, with a tentative D call TRBD1 (6 bases). This CDR3 spans 13 amino acids. Per the germline V gene, CDR1 is DFQATT and CDR2 is SNEGSKA (reference sequence). Trimming cost V 3 bases and J 3 bases, with 12 bases left between them. The CDR3, as DNA: TGCAGTGCTAGTCTTGACAGGAACTACGAGCAGTACTTC. Translating it yields CSASLDRNYEQYF.

J is TRBJ1-1 and V is TRBV7-9; 9 bases line up with TRBD1. The CDR3 loop spans 14 amino acids. Germline assignment: CDR1 SEHNR and CDR2 FQNEAQ (reference sequence). The junction had 6 bases not matched to a gene; V was cut back by 7 bases and J by 3 bases. CDR3 protein: CASTATGGYTEAFF. CDR3 DNA sequence: TGTGCCAGCACCGCGACAGGGGGGTACACTGAAGCTTTCTTT.

This sequence joins TRBV6-5 and TRBJ1-6; D remains unclear. Trimming pared 5 bases from V and 5 bases from J, leaving 10 bases between. Germline assignment: CDR1 MNHEY and CDR2 SVGAGI. The CDR3 sequence is 14 residues long. The CDR3 loop reads CASSLQADNSPLHF. CDR3 sequence (DNA): TGTGCCAGCAGTCTGCAGGCCGATAATTCACCCCTCCACTTT.

The CDR3 nucleotides are TGTGCCAGCAGTTCCTCCGGGTGGGGCACAGGAAGTCAAGACACCATATATTTT. Its protein product is CASSSSGWGTGSQDTIYF. The chain couples TRBV7-2 to TRBJ1-3; weak D call: TRBD1 (5 bases). The CDR3 sequence is 18 residues long. Germline V gene lookup returns CDR1 SGHTA and CDR2 FQGNSA. V lost 6 bases and J lost 8, with 29 bases in between.

This clone was seen only a few times. V gene TRBV5-1 combines with J gene TRBJ1-4, with a tentative D call TRBD1 (5 bases). V lost 4 bases, J lost 3 bases, and 7 bases lay in between. CDR3 size: 13 residues. The V gene's germline CDR1 is SGHRS and CDR2 YFSETQ. The CDR3 nucleotides are TGCGCCAGCAGCGCGACAGCTAATGAAAAACTGTTTTTT. Translation: CASSATANEKLFF.

The chain has TRBV12-3 or TRBV12-4 and TRBJ2-3; no firm D call. Between the trimmed V and J ends, which lost 2 bases and 0 bases, there was a span of 3 bases. The CDR3 extends over 13 amino acids. The CDR3 loop reads CASSLLSTDTQYF. Written as DNA, the CDR3 is TGTGCCAGCAGTTTATTAAGCACAGATACGCAGTATTTT.

V usage is TRBV4-3 and J usage is TRBJ1-4; weak D call: TRBD1 (5 bases). The CDR3 is 19 residues long. V dropped 0 bases and J dropped 4 bases, with 21 bases sitting between them. CDR1 is LGHNA, CDR2 YSLEER, per germline. For the CDR3, the DNA is TGCGCCAGCAGCCAAGATCCGCGGGCGGGGGGTGCGGGTAATGAAAAACTGTTTTTT. Its translation: CASSQDPRAGGAGNEKLFF.

The gene calls are TRBV12-3 or TRBV12-4 and TRBJ2-7, with 8 bases lining up with TRBD1. The CDR3 is 13 residues long. After removal of 8 bases from V and 2 bases from J, the junction contained 5 bases not matched to a gene. CDR3 amino acids: CASGGTGPYEQYF. The CDR3, as DNA: TGTGCCAGCGGAGGGACAGGTCCCTACGAGCAGTACTTC.